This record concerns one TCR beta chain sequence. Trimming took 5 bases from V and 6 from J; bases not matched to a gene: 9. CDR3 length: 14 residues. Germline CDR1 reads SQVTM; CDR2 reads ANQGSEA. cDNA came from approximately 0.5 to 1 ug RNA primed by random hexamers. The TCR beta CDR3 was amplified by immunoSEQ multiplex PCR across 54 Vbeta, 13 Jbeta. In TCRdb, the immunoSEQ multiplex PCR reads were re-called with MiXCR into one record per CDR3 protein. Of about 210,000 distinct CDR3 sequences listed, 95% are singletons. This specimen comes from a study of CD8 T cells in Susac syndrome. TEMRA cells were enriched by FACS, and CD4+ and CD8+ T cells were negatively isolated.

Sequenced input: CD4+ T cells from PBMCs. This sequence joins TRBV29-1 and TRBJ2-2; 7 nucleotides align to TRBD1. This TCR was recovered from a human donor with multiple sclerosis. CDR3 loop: CSVRQGVSSGELFF. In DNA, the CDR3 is TGCAGCGTTAGACAGGGTGTTTCGTCCGGGGAGCTGTTTTTT.